These T cell receptor beta chains were read from a single sample in a study of OX40 agonist ivuxolimab in advanced cancers. Clones were sequenced by immunoSEQ multiplex PCR, and TCRdb holds only the in-frame ones, with some missing. The sample includes about 100,000 clones, 90% of them seen just once. Here the sequenced sample was CD4+ or CD8+ T cells sorted from blood, taken in a trial of the OX40 agonist ivuxolimab. These receptors were obtained from an adult with an advanced solid tumor such as melanoma, head and neck, liver or kidney cancer. The CDR3 runs from the conserved cysteine through the conserved F or W. A D gene is named only where the DNA matches it firmly. Size tells how often a clone was seen (once, few, many) or the class of an expanded clone, and some rows leave it out.

v_call	d_call	j_call	clone_size	cdr3_nt	cdr3_aa
TRBV7-8	TRBD2	TRBJ2-7	NA	TGTGCCAGCAGCTTAGACGGGAGGTCTTTTAAGTTCCACGAGCAGTACTTC	CASSLDGRSFKFHEQYF
TRBV7-2	TRBD1	TRBJ2-1	once	TGTGCCAGCAGATCCGGGACAGGCAACAATGAGCAGTTCTTC	CASRSGTGNNEQFF
TRBV9	NA	TRBJ2-2	NA	TGTGCCAGCAGCCCAATAGGAGGGGGCGGCGACACCGGGGAGCTGTTTTTT	CASSPIGGGGDTGELFF
TRBV4-1	NA	TRBJ2-1	NA	TGCGCCAGCAGCCAAGATAGGAGGGTCTCCTACAATGAGCAGTTCTTC	CASSQDRRVSYNEQFF
TRBV7-2	TRBD2	TRBJ2-2	NA	TGTGCCAGCAGTCAAGGACTAGCGGGATCGAACACCGGGGAGCTGTTTTTT	CASSQGLAGSNTGELFF
TRBV5-1	NA	TRBJ2-3	NA	TGCGCCAGCAGACCGGAATTAGATACGCAGTATTTT	CASRPELDTQYF
TRBV30	TRBD1	TRBJ1-1	NA	TGTGCCTGGAGAAACAGGGGCTCGACTGAAGCTTTCTTT	CAWRNRGSTEAFF
TRBV28	TRBD2	TRBJ2-1	few	TGTGCCAGCAGACCCCAGGGGCGGGAGGGTGAGCAGTTCTTC	CASRPQGREGEQFF
TRBV19	NA	TRBJ1-5	NA	TGTGCCAGTACTAACGACCGGGGCAATCAGCCCCAGCATTTT	CASTNDRGNQPQHF
TRBV11-2	TRBD2	TRBJ2-5	NA	TGTGCCAGCAGCTTACTTGGCGGGAGCGAAGAGACCCAGTACTTC	CASSLLGGSEETQYF
TRBV7-9	NA	TRBJ2-4	NA	TGTGCCAGCAGCCCAAACCTGGGGAACATTCAGTACTTC	CASSPNLGNIQYF
TRBV28	NA	TRBJ1-6	NA	TGTGCCAGCAGTTTCTTAGGACAGTCCTATAATTCACCCCTCCACTTT	CASSFLGQSYNSPLHF
TRBV11-3	NA	TRBJ1-1	NA	TGTGCCAGCAGCTTAGGGCGGAACACTGAAGCTTTCTTT	CASSLGRNTEAFF
TRBV11-3	NA	TRBJ2-7	NA	TGTGCCAGCAGCTTACACCGGGACGGGAGCTCCTACGAGCAGTACTTC	CASSLHRDGSSYEQYF
TRBV5-4	TRBD2	TRBJ2-1	NA	TGTGCCAGCAGTCTAGCGGGGCGAACTTACAATGAGCAGTTCTTC	CASSLAGRTYNEQFF
TRBV7-9	TRBD1	TRBJ1-6	NA	TGTGCCAGCAGACGGGGGGCTCGGGACAGAGATTCACCCCTCCACTTT	CASRRGARDRDSPLHF
TRBV5-8	NA	TRBJ1-5	NA	TGTGCCAGCAGCTTACAGGGTTATAGCAATCAGCCCCAGCATTTT	CASSLQGYSNQPQHF
TRBV11-1	TRBD1	TRBJ1-4	once	TGTGCCAGCAGCTCTACAGGGGGGACGGGTGAAAAACTGTTTTTT	CASSSTGGTGEKLFF
TRBV19	NA	TRBJ2-3	once	TGTGCCAGTAGTATTGGGGAGTTGGGCACAGATACGCAGTATTTT	CASSIGELGTDTQYF
TRBV27	NA	TRBJ2-1	NA	TGTGCCAGCAGTTTAGGGGACAGGGGTAGGAATAGCGGGAGGGGAATTAACAATGAGCAGTTCTTC	CASSLGDRGRNSGRGINNEQFF
TRBV30	NA	TRBJ1-1	NA	TGTGCCTGGAGAGGCCGAGGGGGGTTGAACACTGAAGCTTTCTTT	CAWRGRGGLNTEAFF
TRBV19	NA	TRBJ2-7	NA	TGTGCCAGTAGTCCGACGGACTTGCCCCCTGGAGAGCAGTACTTC	CASSPTDLPPGEQYF
TRBV6-1	NA	TRBJ1-2	NA	TGTGCCAGCAGTGAACAGGGCCTAGCTAACTATGGCTACACCTTC	CASSEQGLANYGYTF
TRBV2	NA	TRBJ2-3	NA	TGTGCCAGCAGTGTGGGGCCGAGCACAGATACGCAGTATTTT	CASSVGPSTDTQYF
TRBV15	NA	TRBJ1-4	NA	TGTGCCACCAGCAGAGATCGGCAGCCTAATGAAAAACTGTTTTTT	CATSRDRQPNEKLFF
TRBV28	NA	TRBJ1-5	NA	TGTGCCAGCATGAGGGTTTCTTCGCAGCCCCAGCATTTT	CASMRVSSQPQHF
TRBV5-1	NA	TRBJ2-3	NA	TGCGCCAGCAGCGTACTTCCGGGACGGAGCACAGATACGCAGTATTTT	CASSVLPGRSTDTQYF
TRBV19	NA	TRBJ1-1	NA	TGTGCCAGTAGTACCAAGGTATTAGGGCTCGGAACTGAAGCTTTCTTT	CASSTKVLGLGTEAFF
TRBV5-3	NA	TRBJ1-5	NA	TGTGCCAGAAGCTTGTCGGCACGGACGGGCAATCAGCCCCAGCATTTT	CARSLSARTGNQPQHF
TRBV4-1	NA	TRBJ1-3	NA	TGCGCCAGCAGCTCCCCCTTATCCGGTTCTGGAAACACCATATATTTT	CASSSPLSGSGNTIYF
TRBV5-4	NA	TRBJ1-1	NA	TGTGCCAGCAGTCAAATTGGGGGGAACACTGAAGCTTTCTTT	CASSQIGGNTEAFF
TRBV6-1	NA	TRBJ2-7	NA	TGTGCCAGCAGTGAATCTTTGACGGTAATGTCCTACGAGCAGTACTTC	CASSESLTVMSYEQYF
TRBV7-6	TRBD2	TRBJ2-5	once	TGTGCCAGCAGCCTCCTTGGACTAGCGGGAGGCTACCAAGAGACCCAGTACTTC	CASSLLGLAGGYQETQYF
TRBV28	NA	TRBJ2-7	once	TGTGCCAGCACCCAAAACAGACGAGAGCAGTACTTC	CASTQNRREQYF
TRBV4-2	NA	TRBJ2-7	NA	TGTGCCAGCAGCCTAACTGACGGACGGACCAACGAGCAGTACTTC	CASSLTDGRTNEQYF
TRBV5-1	TRBD2	TRBJ2-3	NA	TGCGCCAGCAGCACTGGGACTAGCGGGAGTACAGATACGCAGTATTTT	CASSTGTSGSTDTQYF
TRBV6-5	TRBD1	TRBJ2-7	NA	TGTGCCAGCAGGCAACAGGGGAGCTCCTACGAGCAGTACTTC	CASRQQGSSYEQYF
TRBV29-1	TRBD2	TRBJ2-5	NA	TGCAGCGTTGGTGGGGGTAGCGGGAGTATGAAGACCCAGTACTTC	CSVGGGSGSMKTQYF
TRBV7-8	TRBD1	TRBJ2-7	NA	TGTGCCAGCAGCCCCGGACAGGGACCCTACGAGCAGTACTTC	CASSPGQGPYEQYF
TRBV5-4	NA	TRBJ2-2	NA	TGTGCCAGCAGTAAGACGGGCGGGACCGGGGAGCTGTTTTTT	CASSKTGGTGELFF